These 20 T cell receptor beta chains were all obtained from the same sample, sequenced in a study of siplizumab effects on memory and regulatory T cells. Clones were sequenced by immunoSEQ multiplex PCR, and TCRdb holds only the in-frame ones, with some missing. This table has fewer than 100,000 clones, about 95% appearing once. What was sequenced was CD8+ T cells sorted from blood. The source is a human donor in good health.

The chain uses TRBV6-6 and TRBJ2-7; D possibly matches TRBD1 or TRBD2 (5 bases each). Germline V gene lookup returns CDR1 MNHNY and CDR2 SVGAGI (reference sequence). This CDR3 has 14 residues. V gave up 2 bases and J gave up 3 bases, with 11 bases separating them. The CDR3 region is CASSYVGAGYEQYF. The CDR3 DNA sequence: TGTGCCAGCAGTTACGTCGGGGCGGGCTACGAGCAGTACTTC.

The rearrangement uses TRBV11-3 and TRBJ2-1; 12 bases align to TRBD2. V was pared by 5 bases and J by 4 bases, with 6 bases of the junction left unmatched. CDR1 SGHNT and CDR2 YENEEA come from the germline V gene. The CDR3 covers 16 residues. CDR3 in DNA: TGTGCCAGCAGCCCAAAAACTAGCGGGGGGTACAATGAGCAGTTCTTC. Translating it yields CASSPKTSGGYNEQFF.

The chain has TRBV2 and TRBJ2-3; a possible D gene is TRBD1 (6 bases). CDR3 length: 16 residues. V shed 8 bases and J shed 0 bases, with 18 bases lying between them. Germline V gene data show CDR1 as SNHLY and CDR2 as FYNNEI. The CDR3 DNA is TGTGCCAGCCGAGTAGCCGGGACAACTAGCACAGATACGCAGTATTTT. It codes for CASRVAGTTSTDTQYF.

The chain joins TRBV7-3 to TRBJ2-1, with D hard to call. The CDR3 consists of 12 residues. The V and J ends lost 5 bases and 8 bases respectively, with 10 bases between them. The V gene's germline CDR1 is SGHTA and CDR2 FQGTGA. The chain's CDR3 is CASSPPGDEQFF. DNA for the CDR3: TGTGCCAGCAGCCCCCCTGGGGATGAGCAGTTCTTC.

The chain employs TRBV27 and TRBJ2-3; D not certain. Trimming left V 5 bases short and J 0 bases short, with 9 bases between. This CDR3 region has 14 residues. In germline, CDR1 is MNHEY, CDR2 SMNVEV (reference sequence). The CDR3 loop is CASSPLDSTDTQYF. Written as DNA, the CDR3 is TGTGCCAGCAGTCCTCTCGACAGCACAGATACGCAGTATTTT.

The chain links TRBV7-6 to TRBJ2-3; D uncertain. The CDR3 is 15 residues long. Germline CDR1 reads SGHVS; CDR2 reads FNYEAQ. Trimming shortened V by 0 bases and J by 0 bases, and 7 bases separated the two germline ends. The CDR3 nucleotides read TGTGCCAGCAGCTTAGCGGGAACTAGCACAGATACGCAGTATTTT. This sequence encodes CASSLAGTSTDTQYF.

The chain couples TRBV7-9 to TRBJ2-3; D gene ambiguous. V was clipped by 2 bases and J by 0 bases, with 12 bases between them. Germline V gene data show CDR1 as SEHNR and CDR2 as FQNEAQ (reference sequence). The CDR3 runs 16 residues. CDR3 bases: TGTGCCAGCAGCTTATATGTCGGCTTTAGCACAGATACGCAGTATTTT. It is translated as CASSLYVGFSTDTQYF.

The CDR3 loop is CASSFGTSSYNEQFF. Here the CDR3 DNA reads TGTGCCAGCAGCTTTGGGACTAGCTCCTACAATGAGCAGTTCTTC. V gene TRBV9 combines with J gene TRBJ2-1, with 8 bases lining up with TRBD2. Per the germline V gene, CDR1 is SGDLS and CDR2 is YYNGEE. The CDR3 has 15 amino acids. V lost 4 bases, J lost 0 bases, and 3 bases stayed unmatched.

The chain employs TRBV19 and TRBJ1-1, with a possible D match to TRBD1 (6 bases). The V end was cut by 7 bases, the J end by 4 bases, with 13 bases between. Germline CDR1 LNHDA, CDR2 SQIVND (reference sequence). This CDR3 comprises 13 residues. CDR3 loop: CASTQRGITEAFF. CDR3 nucleotide sequence: TGTGCCAGTACCCAAAGGGGGATCACTGAAGCTTTCTTT.

V and J are TRBV27 and TRBJ2-1, with 10 bases that match TRBD2. The J segment lost 6 bases and the V segment lost 3 bases, leaving 5 bases of the junction unmatched. The germline V gene has CDR1 MNHEY and CDR2 SMNVEV (reference sequence). The CDR3 totals 15 residues. DNA of the CDR3: TGTGCCAGCAGTTTTCCGGGACTAGCGAGCAATGAGCAGTTCTTC. Translated, it gives CASSFPGLASNEQFF.

This chain uses TRBV4-1 with TRBJ2-7, with 7 nucleotides matching TRBD1. The CDR3 length is 15 residues. Germline CDR1 reads MGHRA; CDR2 reads YSYEKL. The trim removed 0 bases at V and 4 bases at J, leaving 6 bases unmatched. Here the CDR3 reads CASSQEPGQTYEQYF. The CDR3 nucleotides read TGCGCCAGCAGCCAAGAACCGGGACAGACTTACGAGCAGTACTTC.

This clone has only one observation. This chain links TRBV9 with TRBJ2-7, with D perhaps TRBD2 (6 bases). The germline V gene encodes CDR1 SGDLS and CDR2 YYNGEE. The CDR3 covers 16 residues. V gave up 4 bases and J gave up 0 bases, with 17 bases separating them. In DNA, the CDR3 is TGTGCCAGCAGCCCGCAGTCACTAGCTAGCTCCTACGAGCAGTACTTC. It specifies CASSPQSLASSYEQYF.

The chain combines TRBV5-4 with TRBJ2-3, with D perhaps TRBD1 or TRBD2 (6 bases each). Germline V gene data show CDR1 as SGHNT and CDR2 as YYREEE (reference sequence). This CDR3 spans 16 amino acids. Trimming took 0 bases from V and 4 from J, leaving 15 bases between them. This CDR3 is CASSLAARGRADTQYF. The CDR3, as DNA: TGTGCCAGCAGCTTGGCGGCCCGGGGGCGGGCAGATACGCAGTATTTT.

This clone was picked up one time. V usage is TRBV14 and J usage is TRBJ2-7; D call uncertain. Germline V lookup: CDR1 SGHDN, CDR2 FVKESK. The ends were cut back, 4 bases at V and 3 bases at J, with 7 bases in the middle. The CDR3 totals 12 residues. CDR3: CASSLSVYEQYF. CDR3 coding DNA: TGTGCCAGCAGCCTTTCAGTCTACGAGCAGTACTTC.

The gene calls are TRBV19 and TRBJ2-5; 9 nucleotides agree with TRBD2. V dropped 5 bases and J dropped 5; count of bases not matched to a gene: 12. The CDR3 spans 16 residues. Germline V gives CDR1 LNHDA, CDR2 SQIVND (reference sequence). CDR3 protein: CASSSHPREGDETQYF. CDR3 DNA sequence: TGTGCCAGTAGTTCCCACCCGCGGGAGGGGGACGAGACCCAGTACTTC.

This clone has just one count. The chain joins TRBV6-5 to TRBJ1-1; D unresolved. The CDR3 runs 15 residues. Germline loops: CDR1 MNHEY, CDR2 SVGAGI. Trimming took off 5 bases at V and 3 bases at J, with 16 bases between the two ends. Written as DNA, the CDR3 is TGTGCCAGCAGTCCTATAGGGAGGGAGGACACTGAAGCTTTCTTT. Protein product: CASSPIGREDTEAFF.

The chain joins TRBV19 to TRBJ2-1; 13 positions agree with TRBD2. With 3 bases clipped from V and 0 bases from J, the junction kept 2 bases outside the gene matches. CDR1 and CDR2 from the germline V gene are LNHDA and SQIVND (reference sequence). The CDR3 consists of 17 residues. The CDR3 DNA sequence: TGTGCCAGTAGTATGACTAGCGGGAGGTTCTCCTACAATGAGCAGTTCTTC. Translating it yields CASSMTSGRFSYNEQFF.

The V gene is TRBV4-1, the J gene TRBJ2-7; TRBD2 aligns across 9 bases. Germline loops: CDR1 MGHRA, CDR2 YSYEKL. The length of the CDR3 is 15 residues. J gave up 4 bases and V 1 base, and 5 bases lay outside the gene matches. The CDR3 loop is CASSQVAAGGYEQYF. CDR3 DNA sequence: TGCGCCAGCAGCCAAGTAGCAGCGGGAGGTTACGAGCAGTACTTC.

The V gene is TRBV10-3, the J gene TRBJ2-7; D remains ambiguous. V was clipped by 10 bases and J by 2 bases, with 15 bases between them. This CDR3 spans 13 amino acids. The germline CDR1 and CDR2 sequences are ENHRY and SYGVKD. The CDR3 here is CATKDGSAYEQYF. As DNA, the CDR3 is TGTGCCACGAAGGACGGATCTGCCTACGAGCAGTACTTC.

This clone was seen a single time. Within the sample, other DNA sequences also encode this same CDR3. For the CDR3, the DNA is TGTGCCAGCAGCCTCGGGACAGGGACCTACGAGCAGTACTTC. Protein: CASSLGTGTYEQYF. The chain links TRBV5-6 to TRBJ2-7, with TRBD1 matching 9 bases. The CDR3 length is 14 residues. Per the germline V gene, CDR1 is SGHDT and CDR2 is YYEEEE. V lost 4 bases, J lost 2 bases, and 4 bases stayed unmatched.